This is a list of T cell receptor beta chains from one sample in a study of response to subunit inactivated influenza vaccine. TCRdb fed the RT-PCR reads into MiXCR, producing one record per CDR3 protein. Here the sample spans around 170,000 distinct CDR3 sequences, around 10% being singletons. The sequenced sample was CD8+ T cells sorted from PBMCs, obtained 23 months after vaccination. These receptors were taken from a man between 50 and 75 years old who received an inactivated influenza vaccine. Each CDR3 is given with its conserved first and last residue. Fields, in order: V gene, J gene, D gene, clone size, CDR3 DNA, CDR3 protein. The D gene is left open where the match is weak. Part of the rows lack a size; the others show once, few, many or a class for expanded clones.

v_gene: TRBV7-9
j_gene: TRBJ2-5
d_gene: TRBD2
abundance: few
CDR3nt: TGTGCCAGCAGTGGGACTAGCGGGAGACCCGAGACCCAGTACTTC
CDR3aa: CASSGTSGRPETQYF

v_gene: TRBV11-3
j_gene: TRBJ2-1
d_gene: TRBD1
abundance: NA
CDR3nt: TGTGCCAGCAGGGCTGACAGGGAATTCATCTATTTGTACAATGAGCAGTTCTTC
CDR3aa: CASRADREFIYLYNEQFF

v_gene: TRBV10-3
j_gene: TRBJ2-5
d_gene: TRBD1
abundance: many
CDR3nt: TGTGCCATCAGTGATCCGGGACAGCCCCAAGAGACCCAGTACTTC
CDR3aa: CAISDPGQPQETQYF

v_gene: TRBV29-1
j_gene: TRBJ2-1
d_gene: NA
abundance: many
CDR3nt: TGCAGCGTTGAATTGGCTGGAGAATACAATGAGCAGTTCTTC
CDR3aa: CSVELAGEYNEQFF

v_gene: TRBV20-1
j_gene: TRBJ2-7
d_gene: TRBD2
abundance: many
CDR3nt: TGCAGTGCTAGACACCCTAGCGGGGACGCCTACGAGCAGTACTTC
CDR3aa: CSARHPSGDAYEQYF

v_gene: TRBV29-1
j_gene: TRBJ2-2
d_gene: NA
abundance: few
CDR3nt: TGCAGCGCCAACTTAGAATTGGGCACCGGGGAGCTGTTTTTT
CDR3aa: CSANLELGTGELFF

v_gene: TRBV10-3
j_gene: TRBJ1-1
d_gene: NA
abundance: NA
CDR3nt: TGTGCCATCAGTGAGTCGCACGGAACTACTGAAGCTTTCTTT
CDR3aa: CAISESHGTTEAFF

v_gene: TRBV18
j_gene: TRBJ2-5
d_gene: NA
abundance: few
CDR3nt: TGTGCCAGCTCACGTGGCGACGAAGAGACCCAGTACTTC
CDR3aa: CASSRGDEETQYF

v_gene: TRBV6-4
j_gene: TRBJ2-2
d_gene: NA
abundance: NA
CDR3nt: TGTGCCAGCAGAACAACAGAGACCGGGGAGCTGTTTTTT
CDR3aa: CASRTTETGELFF

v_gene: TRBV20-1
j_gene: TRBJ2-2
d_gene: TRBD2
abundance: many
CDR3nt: TGCAGTGCTAGAGAGGTTAGGCGGGAGGAAACCGGGGAGCTGTTTTTT
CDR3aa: CSAREVRREETGELFF

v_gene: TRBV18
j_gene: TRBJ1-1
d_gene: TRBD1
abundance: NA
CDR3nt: TGTGCCAGCTCACCGACAGGGTTGGGCGCTGAAGCTTTCTTT
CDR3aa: CASSPTGLGAEAFF

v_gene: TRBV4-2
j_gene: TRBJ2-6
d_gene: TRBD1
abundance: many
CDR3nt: TGTGCCAGCAGCCTTCAACAGGGGACTGGGGCCAACGTCCTGACTTTC
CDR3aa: CASSLQQGTGANVLTF

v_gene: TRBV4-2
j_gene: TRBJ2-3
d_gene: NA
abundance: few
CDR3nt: TGTGCCAGCAGCCCGGACCCAGCTCCAACAGATACGCAGTATTTT
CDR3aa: CASSPDPAPTDTQYF

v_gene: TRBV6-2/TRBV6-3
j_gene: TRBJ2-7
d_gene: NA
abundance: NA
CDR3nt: TGTGCCAGCAGTTACGGGACCGTGGGGGCCTACGAGCAGTACTTC
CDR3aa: CASSYGTVGAYEQYF

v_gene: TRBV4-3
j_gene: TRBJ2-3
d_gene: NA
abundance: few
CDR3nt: TGCGCCAGCAGCCCCTCTCCTTCGGGCCGCGTTAAGTATTTT
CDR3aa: CASSPSPSGRVKYF

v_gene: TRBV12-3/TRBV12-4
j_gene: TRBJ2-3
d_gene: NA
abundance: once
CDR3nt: TGTGCCAGCAGTTTTTACGGGGAAACAGATACGCAGTATTTT
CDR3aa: CASSFYGETDTQYF

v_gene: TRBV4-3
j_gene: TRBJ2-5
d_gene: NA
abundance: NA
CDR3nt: TGCGCCAGCAGCCAAGAAGAAGGGATGCACCAAGAGACCCAGTACTTC
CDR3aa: CASSQEEGMHQETQYF

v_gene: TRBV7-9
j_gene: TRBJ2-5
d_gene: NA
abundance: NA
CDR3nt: TGTGCCAGCAGCTTAGGTCACGGGACTCCCTTATTC
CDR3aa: CASSLGHGTPLF

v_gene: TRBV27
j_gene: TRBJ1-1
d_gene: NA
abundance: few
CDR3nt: TGTGCCAGCAGTGCAGGGTACACTGAAGCTTTCTTT
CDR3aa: CASSAGYTEAFF

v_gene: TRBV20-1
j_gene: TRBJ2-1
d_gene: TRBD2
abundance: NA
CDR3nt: TGCAGTGCTAGCGTAGGACTAGCGGGAGCGGATGAGCAGTTCTTC
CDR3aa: CSASVGLAGADEQFF

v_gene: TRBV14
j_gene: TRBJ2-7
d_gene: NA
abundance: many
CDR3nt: TGTGCCAGCAGCCAAGGAGGGACTGACGGTGGTTACTACGAGCAGTACTTC
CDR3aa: CASSQGGTDGGYYEQYF

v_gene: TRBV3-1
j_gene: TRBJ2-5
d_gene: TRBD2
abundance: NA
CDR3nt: TGTGCCAGCAGCCGACTGGGACTAGCGGGGCAAGAGACCCAGTACTTC
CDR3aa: CASSRLGLAGQETQYF

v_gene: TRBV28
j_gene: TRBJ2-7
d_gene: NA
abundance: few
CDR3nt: TGTGCCAGCAGTTTTTCTGGGATCCTGGGCGGCGACGAGCAGTACTTC
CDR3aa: CASSFSGILGGDEQYF

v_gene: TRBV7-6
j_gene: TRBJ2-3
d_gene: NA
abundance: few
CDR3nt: TGTGCCAGCAGCTTGGTGGCGGGTCTACCGGGGGATACGCAGTATTTT
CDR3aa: CASSLVAGLPGDTQYF

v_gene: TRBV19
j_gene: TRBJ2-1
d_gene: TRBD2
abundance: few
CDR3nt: TGTGCCAGTAGTAGAACTAGCGGGGTCTACAATGAGCAGTTCTTC
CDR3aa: CASSRTSGVYNEQFF

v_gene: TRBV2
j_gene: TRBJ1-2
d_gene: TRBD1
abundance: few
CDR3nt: TGTGCCAGCAGGCAGGGGGGGTATGGCTACACCTTC
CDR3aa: CASRQGGYGYTF

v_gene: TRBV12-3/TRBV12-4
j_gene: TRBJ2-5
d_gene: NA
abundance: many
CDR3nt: TGTGCCAGCCGCGCGTGGGGGGCAGGTGCACAAGAGACCCAGTACTTC
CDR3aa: CASRAWGAGAQETQYF

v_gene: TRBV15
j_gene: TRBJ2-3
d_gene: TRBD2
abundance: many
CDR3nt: TGTGCCACCAGCAGAGGGCTGGGCGGGGGAATTGATACGCAGTATTTT
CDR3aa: CATSRGLGGGIDTQYF

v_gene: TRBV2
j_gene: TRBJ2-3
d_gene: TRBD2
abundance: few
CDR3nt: TGTGCCAGCAGCACCGCGGGAGTGAGCACAGATACGCAGTATTTT
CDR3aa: CASSTAGVSTDTQYF

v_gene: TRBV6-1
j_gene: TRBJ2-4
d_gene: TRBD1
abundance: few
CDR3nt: TGTGCCAGCAACCCCCTAACAGGGGTAAACATTCAGTACTTC
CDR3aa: CASNPLTGVNIQYF

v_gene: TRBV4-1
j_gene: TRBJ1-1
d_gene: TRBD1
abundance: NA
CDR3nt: TGCGCCAGCAGCCAGAGACAGACAGGGGGCCCTGAAGCTTTCTTT
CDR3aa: CASSQRQTGGPEAFF

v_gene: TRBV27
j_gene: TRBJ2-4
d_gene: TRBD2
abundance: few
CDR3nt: TGTGCCAGCCGCCTCCGGACTAGCGGCAAAAACATTCAGTACTTC
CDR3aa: CASRLRTSGKNIQYF

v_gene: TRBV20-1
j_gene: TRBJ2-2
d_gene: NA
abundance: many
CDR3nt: TGCAGTGCTAGACCCGGATCTAGCGTCGGGGAGCTGTTTTTT
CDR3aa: CSARPGSSVGELFF